One sample yielded the 25 T cell receptor beta chains listed below, sequenced in a study of PD-L1 blockade in urothelial cancer. Time point: peripheral blood 6 weeks after treatment start. Produced via immunoSEQ multiplex PCR; TCRdb's table is partial and in-frame only. The sample has around 19,000 clones; about 80% are singletons. The input for sequencing was PBMCs, taken around atezolizumab (anti-PD-L1) treatment. The receptors come from a middle-aged man with urothelial cancer.

The chain is built from TRBV19 and TRBJ1-1; TRBD1 matches 9 bases. CDR3 length: 14 residues. Looked up from germline, CDR1 is LNHDA and CDR2 is SQIVND (reference sequence). V was pared by 8 bases and J by 4 bases, with 8 bases of the junction left unmatched. The CDR3 sequence: CASALTGGSTEAFF. CDR3 in DNA: TGTGCCAGTGCCTTGACAGGGGGAAGCACTGAAGCTTTCTTT.

The V call is TRBV19, the J call TRBJ1-5; the match to TRBD1 covers 11 bases. The CDR3 totals 16 residues. The trim removed 7 bases at V and 1 base at J, leaving 6 bases unmatched. The germline V gene encodes CDR1 LNHDA and CDR2 SQIVND (reference sequence). The CDR3, as DNA: TGTGCCAGTAAGAACCGGGACAGGGGGAGCAATCAGCCCCAGCATTTT. Its translation is CASKNRDRGSNQPQHF.

The chain recombines TRBV5-1 with TRBJ1-6; 9 bases match TRBD1. This CDR3 is built from 16 residues. Germline lookup yields CDR1 SGHRS and CDR2 YFSETQ. V gave up 3 bases and J gave up 6 bases; unmatched junction bases: 7. CDR3 amino acids: CASSSTDRGGNSPLHF. The CDR3 region has the DNA TGCGCCAGCAGCTCGACGGACAGGGGCGGTAATTCACCCCTCCACTTT.

This clone is labeled as medium-sized. The rearrangement links TRBV2 to TRBJ2-5; 10 bases are shared with TRBD1. The CDR3 is 14 amino acids. The J segment lost 1 base and the V segment lost 6 bases, leaving 2 bases of the junction unmatched. Germline-derived CDR1 and CDR2 are SNHLY and FYNNEI. For the CDR3, the DNA is TGTGCCAGCAGCCGGGACAGGGGCCAAGAGACCCAGTACTTC. Its protein product is CASSRDRGQETQYF.

This chain uses TRBV2 with TRBJ2-1; 10 bases fit TRBD2. The ends lost 9 bases at V and 4 bases at J; junction bases unmatched: 3. CDR1 and CDR2 (germline): SNHLY, FYNNEI. The CDR3 consists of 13 residues. CDR3 in amino acids: CASTSGMYNEQFF. Here the CDR3 DNA reads TGTGCCAGTACTAGCGGGATGTACAATGAGCAGTTCTTC. Together with reference TRBV2 and TRBJ2-1, the CDR3 gives the full variable domain: EPEVTQTPSHQVTQMGQEVILRCVPISNHLYFYWYRQILGQKVEFLVSFYNNEISEKSEIFDDQFSVERPDGSNFTLKIRSTKLEDSAMYFCASTSGMYNEQFFGPGTRLTVL.

This clone showed up just once. V usage is TRBV28 and J usage is TRBJ2-1, with D maybe TRBD1 (6 bases). Per germline, CDR1 MDHEN and CDR2 SYDVKM. The CDR3 runs to 14 residues. V was cut by 11 bases and J by 5 bases, with 19 bases left in between. Written as DNA, the CDR3 is TGTGCCTGGGGTATGGGGGCGCTTAACAATGAGCAGTTCTTC. This encodes CAWGMGALNNEQFF.

The chain uses TRBV7-2 and TRBJ2-5, with D possibly being TRBD1 (6 bases). CDR1 and CDR2 (germline): SGHTA, FQGNSA. V dropped 2 bases and J dropped 5 bases, with 12 bases sitting between them. The CDR3 has 14 amino acids. The CDR3 sequence: CASSLRDILETQYF. DNA for the CDR3: TGTGCCAGCAGCTTAAGGGACATTCTTGAGACCCAGTACTTC.

The gene calls are TRBV5-1 and TRBJ2-7; D is unresolved. Trimming removed 0 bases from V and 5 bases from J, with 15 bases in between. CDR1 is SGHRS, CDR2 YFSETQ, per germline. This CDR3 spans 15 amino acids. In nucleotides, the CDR3 is TGCGCCAGCAGCTTGGAAGAGGCTAGGAGTGACGAGCAGTACTTC. It translates to CASSLEEARSDEQYF.

The chain links TRBV19 to TRBJ1-6; TRBD1 aligns across 7 bases. V lost 5 bases and J lost 8; bases outside the gene matches: 9. Germline V gene data show CDR1 as LNHDA and CDR2 as SQIVND (reference sequence). The CDR3 has 15 amino acids. The CDR3 DNA reads as TGTGCCAGTAGTCCTCCCGGGACAGATGATTCACCCCTCCACTTT. It yields the protein CASSPPGTDDSPLHF.

Only a few counts were recorded for this clone. The chain uses TRBV27 and TRBJ2-1; 8 bases map to TRBD2. The CDR3 has 17 residues. The V gene end was trimmed by 2 bases and the J gene end by 2 bases; junction bases not matched to a gene: 8. CDR1 is MNHEY and CDR2 is SMNVEV in the germline V gene (reference sequence). The CDR3 bases are TGTGCCAGCAGTTTAGGGAGCGGGAGACGTGCCTACAATGAGCAGTTCTTC. It specifies CASSLGSGRRAYNEQFF.

This sequence joins TRBV19 and TRBJ2-5; 8 positions agree with TRBD2. The germline CDR1 and CDR2 sequences are LNHDA and SQIVND (reference sequence). V dropped 3 bases and J dropped 4; count of bases not matched to a gene: 7. The CDR3 sequence is 15 residues long. The CDR3 region has the DNA TGTGCCAGTAGTATGTGGGCTAGCGGGCCAGAGACCCAGTACTTC. Its protein is CASSMWASGPETQYF.

The chain employs TRBV5-6 and TRBJ1-2, with D possibly matching TRBD1 (6 bases). This CDR3 is built from 14 residues. Trimming shortened V by 4 bases and J by 5 bases, and 15 bases separated the two germline ends. Germline V gene lookup returns CDR1 SGHDT and CDR2 YYEEEE. Here the CDR3 reads CASSPKGDPYGYTF. The CDR3 bases are TGTGCCAGCAGCCCGAAGGGGGACCCTTATGGCTACACCTTC.

The chain has TRBV7-6 and TRBJ1-2; D may be TRBD1 (5 bases). The CDR3 length is 13 residues. The ends were cut back, 3 bases at V and 4 bases at J, with 9 bases in the middle. The V gene's germline CDR1 is SGHVS and CDR2 FNYEAQ. CDR3 coding DNA: TGTGCCAGCAGCTTTCCACAGGCCTATGGCTACACCTTC. It codes for CASSFPQAYGYTF.

This clone appeared a single time. The J gene is TRBJ2-1, the V gene TRBV14; tentative D call: TRBD2 (6 bases). The germline V gene encodes CDR1 SGHDN and CDR2 FVKESK. The CDR3 has 14 amino acids. Trimming cost V 4 bases and J 12 bases, with 19 bases left between them. CDR3 loop: CASSRFLSGVAQFF. The CDR3, as DNA: TGTGCCAGCAGCCGTTTCTTATCGGGAGTGGCGCAGTTCTTC.

The chain recombines TRBV10-3 with TRBJ1-6; tentatively, D is TRBD1 (6 bases). Germline CDR1 is ENHRY and CDR2 is SYGVKD. CDR3 length: 15 amino acids. V shed 5 bases and J shed 5 bases, with 13 bases lying between them. The DNA of the CDR3 is TGTGCCATCAGTCCGAAAGGACAGAATAATTCACCCCTCCACTTT. Encoded protein: CAISPKGQNNSPLHF.

This chain uses TRBV28 with TRBJ1-5, with D possibly matching TRBD1 (6 bases). CDR1 MDHEN and CDR2 SYDVKM come from the germline V gene. The V end lost 5 bases, the J end lost 7 bases, and 15 bases lay between the germline ends. The CDR3 has 14 residues. CDR3 nucleotides: TGTGCCAGCAGTCTCTACAGGGCCATCCAGCCCCAGCATTTT. This sequence encodes CASSLYRAIQPQHF.

V usage is TRBV7-9 and J usage is TRBJ2-4; 12 bases map to TRBD2. This CDR3 contains 17 residues. The junction had 5 bases not matched to a gene; V was cut back by 4 bases and J by 1 base. Germline V gene sequence: CDR1 SEHNR, CDR2 FQNEAQ (reference sequence). The CDR3 spells CASSSQTSGGAKNIQYF. The DNA for the CDR3 is TGTGCCAGCAGCTCCCAGACTAGCGGGGGTGCCAAAAACATTCAGTACTTC.

This chain links TRBV6-5 with TRBJ2-2; the match to TRBD1 covers 8 bases. CDR1 is MNHEY, CDR2 SVGAGI, per germline. The CDR3 is 15 residues long. Trimming took 5 bases from V and 6 from J; bases not matched to a gene: 8. For the CDR3, the DNA is TGTGCCAGCAGTAACGGACAGGGTGCCGCCGGGGAGCTGTTTTTT. It encodes CASSNGQGAAGELFF.

The chain has TRBV19 and TRBJ2-1; TRBD2 agrees at 9 bases. The CDR3 runs 16 residues. The junction had 16 bases not matched to a gene; V was cut back by 7 bases and J by 9 bases. Per the germline V gene, CDR1 is LNHDA and CDR2 is SQIVND (reference sequence). CDR3 residues: CASTQVPGLAVPEQFF. In DNA, the CDR3 is TGTGCCAGTACCCAAGTACCGGGACTAGCAGTCCCTGAGCAGTTCTTC. Filled out from reference TRBV19 and TRBJ2-1, the complete variable domain reads DGGITQSPKYLFRKEGQNVTLSCEQNLNHDAMYWYRQDPGQGLRLIYYSQIVNDFQKGDIAEGYSVSREKKESFPLTVTSAQKNPTAFYLCASTQVPGLAVPEQFFGPGTRLTVL.

The chain carries TRBV7-8 and TRBJ2-6; possible D gene TRBD2, 5 bases. Germline-derived CDR1 and CDR2 are SGHVS and FQNEAQ. The CDR3 covers 16 residues. V was shortened by 6 bases and J by 0 bases, with 12 bases between the two germline ends. CDR3 nucleotides: TGTGCCAGCAGGCCACAGCGGAGCTCTGGGGCCAACGTCCTGACTTTC. Amino acids: CASRPQRSSGANVLTF.

The chain couples TRBV7-2 to TRBJ1-5, with 8 bases fitting TRBD1. CDR1 is SGHTA, CDR2 FQGNSA, per germline. The CDR3 sequence is 14 residues long. V was pared by 5 bases and J by 4 bases, with 4 bases of the junction left unmatched. CDR3 sequence reads: CASSARQGNQPQHF. For the CDR3, the DNA is TGTGCCAGCAGCGCCAGACAGGGGAATCAGCCCCAGCATTTT. Complete variable domain (other parts from reference TRBV7-2 and TRBJ1-5): GAGVSQSPSNKVTEKGKDVELRCDPISGHTALYWYRQSLGQGLEFLIYFQGNSAPDKSGLPSDRFSAERTGGSVSTLTIQRTQQEDSAVYLCASSARQGNQPQHFGDGTRLSIL.

The CDR3 sequence: CASSSLDRVDEQFF. CDR3 bases: TGTGCCAGCAGCTCTCTCGACAGGGTAGATGAGCAGTTCTTC. The V gene is TRBV27, the J gene TRBJ2-1, with 7 bases that match TRBD1. CDR3 length equals 14 residues. J gave up 8 bases and V 6 bases, and 10 bases lay outside the gene matches. The V gene's germline CDR1 is MNHEY and CDR2 SMNVEV (reference sequence).

The rearrangement joins TRBV12-5 to TRBJ1-6; 9 bases match TRBD1. The V gene end was trimmed by 4 bases and the J gene end by 0 bases; junction bases not matched to a gene: 7. The length of the CDR3 is 18 residues. In germline, CDR1 is LGHNT, CDR2 FRNRAP. CDR3 sequence reads: CASGSDGDRVSYNSPLHF. CDR3 sequence (DNA): TGTGCTAGTGGTTCTGACGGGGACAGGGTCTCCTATAATTCACCCCTCCACTTT.

This chain uses TRBV5-5 with TRBJ1-1; no clear D. V shed 2 bases and J shed 4 bases, with 9 bases lying between them. Germline V lookup: CDR1 SGHKS, CDR2 YYEKEE (reference sequence). The length of the CDR3 is 13 residues. As DNA, the CDR3 is TGTGCCAGCAGCTTTGGCCGCGGCACTGAAGCTTTCTTT. Translated, it gives CASSFGRGTEAFF.

This clone has only a few counts. The chain carries TRBV2 and TRBJ1-2; TRBD1 agrees at 9 bases. Germline-derived CDR1 and CDR2 are SNHLY and FYNNEI. The CDR3 length is 14 residues. The V and J ends lost 6 bases and 4 bases, in that order; junction bases with no gene match: 6. Written as DNA, the CDR3 is TGTGCCAGCAGCTCACAGGGGGCTGCCTATGGCTACACCTTC. As protein: CASSSQGAAYGYTF. The complete variable domain, with remaining parts taken from reference TRBV2 and TRBJ1-2, reads EPEVTQTPSHQVTQMGQEVILRCVPISNHLYFYWYRQILGQKVEFLVSFYNNEISEKSEIFDDQFSVERPDGSNFTLKIRSTKLEDSAMYFCASSSQGAAYGYTFGSGTRLTVV.